The present T cell receptor beta chain was sequenced within a study of CD8 T cells in Susac syndrome. Across the whole study: Patients with Susac syndrome were therapy-naive, on corticosteroids, or on intravenous immunoglobulin alone at blood draw.

On this clonotype: The antigen is undetermined.

The study, taken as a whole, reports: CD8+ clones in Susac expanded most in TEMRA cells and active patients.

Random hexamers were used to reverse transcribe an amount of roughly 0.5 to 1 ug RNA. TCRdb itself ran the immunoSEQ multiplex PCR reads through MiXCR, one entry per CDR3 protein. Counted here are about 100,000 distinct CDR3 sequences, 95% occurring once; the ten biggest clones make up 0.3%. Sequencing input: CD8+ T cells from PBMCs. This TCR was sampled from a human donor with Susac syndrome.

CDR3 in DNA: TGCGCCAGCAGCGGGTATAGCGGGGGCCTAAACACCGGGGAGCTGTTTTTT. Encoded protein: CASSGYSGGLNTGELFF. V usage is TRBV5-1 and J usage is TRBJ2-2; 9 nucleotides agree with TRBD2. Germline CDR1 SGHRS, CDR2 YFSETQ. Germline trimming cut 4 bases from V and 2 bases from J; bases unmatched to any gene: 9. This CDR3 has 17 residues.